These 31 T cell receptor beta chains originate from one sample sequenced in a study of cytomegalovirus exposure and HLA in healthy donors. Primers for the PCR totalled 60 Vbeta and 13 Jbeta. Assay: immunoSEQ multiplex PCR; the TCRdb copy retains only in-frame clones and omits some. The sample's table shows more than 85,000 clones. Sequencing was carried out using PBMCs. The receptors come from a girl aged 10-17 years in good health and CMV-seropositive.

The chain joins TRBV4-1 to TRBJ1-6; D remains unclear. CDR3 length: 15 amino acids. The germline V gene has CDR1 MGHRA and CDR2 YSYEKL. Trimming took off 0 bases at V and 7 bases at J, with 10 bases between the two ends. CDR3 sequence reads: CASSQENYSNSPLHF. CDR3 nucleotides: TGCGCCAGCAGCCAAGAAAACTATTCCAATTCACCCCTCCACTTT.

The CDR3 here is CASSYSRSGGTYEQYF. The CDR3 DNA reads TGTGCCAGCAGTTACTCCCGCAGCGGGGGAACCTACGAGCAGTACTTC. The chain joins TRBV6-6 to TRBJ2-7; TRBD2 matches 8 bases. Losses at the gene ends were 0 bases for V and 2 bases for J; bases not matched to a gene: 6. The CDR3 is made up of 16 amino acids. The germline gives CDR1 MNHNY, CDR2 SVGAGI (reference sequence).

V gene TRBV5-1 combines with J gene TRBJ1-4; D gene ambiguous. The CDR3 is 12 amino acids. Deletions cut 4 bases from V and 6 bases from J, with 7 bases between. Germline loops: CDR1 SGHRS, CDR2 YFSETQ. Written as DNA, the CDR3 is TGCGCCAGCAGCAAGGAGGATGAAAAACTGTTTTTT. This codes for CASSKEDEKLFF.

CDR3 amino acids: CASSTTGIEQFF. CDR3 nucleotides: TGTGCCAGCAGCACGACAGGGATTGAGCAGTTCTTC. The chain has TRBV7-2 and TRBJ2-1; 7 nucleotides align to TRBD1. V was clipped by 5 bases and J by 9 bases; unmatched bases: 4. The CDR3 loop spans 12 amino acids. Germline CDR1 SGHTA, CDR2 FQGNSA.

The CDR3: CASSQSSGWAGELFF. The CDR3 nucleotides are TGCGCCAGCAGCCAAAGCTCAGGATGGGCCGGGGAGCTGTTTTTT. The genes are TRBV4-3 and TRBJ2-2; no firm D call. There are 15 residues in the CDR3. Per the germline V gene, CDR1 is LGHNA and CDR2 is YSLEER. V was pared by 2 bases and J by 6 bases, with 13 bases between.

The V gene is TRBV4-3, the J gene TRBJ2-3; D ambiguous. Between the trimmed V and J ends, which lost 3 bases and 0 bases, there was a span of 10 bases. The CDR3 runs to 15 residues. The germline V gene encodes CDR1 LGHNA and CDR2 YSLEER. The CDR3 region is CASSQRFRSTDTQYF. The CDR3 bases are TGCGCCAGCAGCCAGAGGTTTCGTAGCACAGATACGCAGTATTTT.

V and J are TRBV15 and TRBJ1-1; 8 bases line up with TRBD1. Germline V gives CDR1 LNHNV, CDR2 YYDKDF (reference sequence). Unmatched junction bases numbered 8, after V lost 4 bases and J lost 4 bases. This CDR3 spans 15 amino acids. The CDR3 sequence: CATSKGQGGATEAFF. Here the CDR3 DNA reads TGTGCCACCAGCAAAGGACAGGGAGGTGCCACTGAAGCTTTCTTT.

This chain uses TRBV18 with TRBJ1-1, with D unresolved. Looked up from germline, CDR1 is KGHSH and CDR2 is LQKENI. The CDR3 has 16 residues. Trimming took 3 bases from V and 1 from J, leaving 15 bases between them. The CDR3: CASSPSVGAGNTEAFF. The CDR3 nucleotides are TGTGCCAGCTCACCGAGTGTGGGAGCGGGGAACACTGAAGCTTTCTTT.

This rearrangement joins TRBV10-2 to TRBJ2-1; D unresolved. Trimming stripped 1 base from V and 8 bases from J, with 6 bases between. From germline, CDR1 is WSHSY and CDR2 SAAADI. The CDR3 is made up of 12 amino acids. CDR3 loop: CASSEFRDEQFF. CDR3 DNA sequence: TGCGCCAGCAGTGAGTTCCGGGATGAGCAGTTCTTC.

The chain carries TRBV19 and TRBJ1-5; D unresolved. Germline assignment: CDR1 LNHDA and CDR2 SQIVND (reference sequence). Trimming took 2 bases from V and 2 from J, leaving 4 bases between them. CDR3 length equals 13 residues. DNA of the CDR3: TGTGCCAGTAGTATAATCGGCAATCAGCCCCAGCATTTT. This encodes CASSIIGNQPQHF.

The chain recombines TRBV7-2 with TRBJ2-7, with D perhaps TRBD1 (6 bases). This CDR3 region has 13 residues. The V end lost 4 bases, the J end lost 1 base, and 8 bases lay between the germline ends. From germline, CDR1 is SGHTA and CDR2 FQGNSA. This CDR3 reads CASSSQGSYEQYF. The CDR3 DNA sequence: TGTGCCAGCAGCTCACAGGGATCCTACGAGCAGTACTTC.

The V call is TRBV5-1, the J call TRBJ1-1; 8 bases are a match to TRBD1. CDR1 is SGHRS and CDR2 is YFSETQ in the germline V gene. CDR3 size: 15 residues. The V segment lost 0 bases and the J segment 8 bases; nucleotides outside the gene matches: 9. For the CDR3, the DNA is TGCGCCAGCAGCTTGGGGTTGGTCGGGACAGGAGAAGCTTTCTTT. It translates to CASSLGLVGTGEAFF.

The V gene is TRBV6-5, the J gene TRBJ1-4; D may be TRBD1 (5 bases). The CDR3 covers 15 residues. The germline V gene has CDR1 MNHEY and CDR2 SVGAGI. With 10 bases removed from V and 0 bases from J, the gap between germline ends came to 15 bases. Here the CDR3 reads CATTGGKATNEKLFF. CDR3 coding DNA: TGTGCCACCACGGGGGGGAAAGCAACTAATGAAAAACTGTTTTTT.

The J gene is TRBJ1-2, the V gene TRBV27, with a possible D match to TRBD1 (6 bases). CDR1 MNHEY and CDR2 SMNVEV come from the germline V gene (reference sequence). The CDR3 is 13 amino acids. Trimming took 2 bases from V and 4 from J, leaving 8 bases between them. In nucleotides, the CDR3 is TGTGCCAGCAGTTTACAGGGGAGCTATGGCTACACCTTC. It yields the protein CASSLQGSYGYTF.

The rearrangement links TRBV6-1 to TRBJ1-1; 7 nucleotides line up with TRBD1. The germline V gene encodes CDR1 MNHNS and CDR2 SASEGT. There are 16 residues in the CDR3. The V gene end was trimmed by 4 bases and the J gene end by 4 bases; junction bases not matched to a gene: 12. CDR3 sequence: CASSAPRGGFGTEAFF. The CDR3 DNA is TGTGCCAGCAGTGCTCCGAGAGGGGGCTTCGGCACTGAAGCTTTCTTT.

The chain couples TRBV28 to TRBJ2-3, with TRBD2 as a possible D gene (6 bases). V was trimmed by 3 bases and J by 0 bases, leaving 13 bases between them. Germline V CDR1 and CDR2: MDHEN, SYDVKM. This CDR3 has 16 residues. CDR3 in amino acids: CASSFSGTDSTDTQYF. The CDR3 region has the DNA TGTGCCAGCAGTTTCTCCGGGACTGATAGCACAGATACGCAGTATTTT.

V gene TRBV5-6 combines with J gene TRBJ1-1; the D is unclear. Germline CDR1 reads SGHDT; CDR2 reads YYEEEE. This CDR3 comprises 14 residues. V lost 2 bases, J lost 1 base, and 9 bases lay in between. CDR3 nucleotides: TGTGCCAGCAGCTTCCGGGGTAGGAACACTGAAGCTTTCTTT. As protein: CASSFRGRNTEAFF.

The V call is TRBV30, the J call TRBJ2-3; unclear D gene. The CDR3 spans 12 residues. Per the germline V gene, CDR1 is GTSNPN and CDR2 is SVGIG (reference sequence). CDR3: CTFGPHTDTQYF. CDR3 nucleotide sequence: TGTACGTTTGGCCCCCACACAGATACGCAGTATTTT.

The V gene is TRBV9, the J gene TRBJ2-2, with D unclear. From germline, CDR1 is SGDLS and CDR2 YYNGEE. CDR3 size: 14 residues. Trimming removed 3 bases from V and 6 bases from J, with 12 bases in between. The CDR3 DNA sequence: TGTGCCAGCAGCGCCCGTGGGCTCGCCGGGGAGCTGTTTTTT. Residues: CASSARGLAGELFF.

The chain uses TRBV9 and TRBJ2-7; tentatively, D is TRBD1 (6 bases). The germline V gene encodes CDR1 SGDLS and CDR2 YYNGEE. Trimming removed 3 bases at V and 6 bases at J, with 25 bases between. The CDR3 runs 17 residues. The CDR3 nucleotides read TGTGCCAGCAGCGACGTAGACGTCCGGACAGCCCCCTCCGAGCAGTACGTC. Amino acid sequence: CASSDVDVRTAPSEQYV.

The rearrangement links TRBV4-3 to TRBJ1-2; D is uncertain. The germline V and J ends were trimmed by 6 bases and 5 bases, with 19 bases remaining between them. The CDR3 is made up of 15 amino acids. CDR1 and CDR2 from the germline V gene are LGHNA and YSLEER. CDR3 region: CASSMVGSSSYGYTF. CDR3 sequence (DNA): TGCGCCAGCAGTATGGTCGGGTCCTCATCTTATGGCTACACCTTC.

CDR3 sequence (DNA): TGTGCCAGTAGTACAGGGGGCAGGGAATACGAGCAGTACTTC. Amino acids: CASSTGGREYEQYF. The chain employs TRBV19 and TRBJ2-7, with 8 bases aligning to TRBD1. The J segment lost 4 bases and the V segment lost 4 bases, leaving 6 bases of the junction unmatched. Germline-derived CDR1 and CDR2 are LNHDA and SQIVND (reference sequence). CDR3 size: 14 residues. The variable domain in full, with the rest retrieved from reference TRBV19 and TRBJ2-7, is DGGITQSPKYLFRKEGQNVTLSCEQNLNHDAMYWYRQDPGQGLRLIYYSQIVNDFQKGDIAEGYSVSREKKESFPLTVTSAQKNPTAFYLCASSTGGREYEQYFGPGTRLTVT.

This rearrangement joins TRBV6-1 to TRBJ1-5; 7 bases align to TRBD1. V was clipped by 9 bases and J by 0 bases; unmatched bases: 5. From germline, CDR1 is MNHNS and CDR2 SASEGT. The CDR3 contains 14 residues. CDR3 residues: CARETGSSNQPQHF. The CDR3 DNA follows: TGTGCCAGAGAGACAGGGAGTAGCAATCAGCCCCAGCATTTT.

The chain joins TRBV10-3 to TRBJ2-5; the D is unclear. Per the germline V gene, CDR1 is ENHRY and CDR2 is SYGVKD. Deletions cut 10 bases from V and 3 bases from J, with 12 bases between. The CDR3 is made up of 12 amino acids. The CDR3 DNA is TGTGCCACGATAGGTGGAGAAGAGACCCAGTACTTC. As protein: CATIGGEETQYF.

This chain uses TRBV6-1 with TRBJ1-1, with a weak D call TRBD1 (6 bases). The CDR3 loop spans 15 amino acids. CDR1 is MNHNS, CDR2 SASEGT, per germline. V shed 6 bases and J shed 0 bases, with 14 bases lying between them. In DNA, the CDR3 is TGTGCCAGCAGACCAATACAGGGTATGAACACTGAAGCTTTCTTT. As protein: CASRPIQGMNTEAFF.

V gene TRBV6-5 combines with J gene TRBJ1-1; 7 nucleotides align to TRBD1. The germline V gene encodes CDR1 MNHEY and CDR2 SVGAGI. The CDR3 is 13 amino acids. The V and J ends lost 2 bases and 7 bases, in that order; junction bases with no gene match: 4. CDR3 nucleotide sequence: TGTGCCAGCAGTTACAGTCAGGGGGGTGAAGCTTTCTTT. This encodes CASSYSQGGEAFF.

The rearrangement links TRBV6-5 to TRBJ1-1; D is possibly TRBD1 (5 bases). Per germline, CDR1 MNHEY and CDR2 SVGAGI. Trimming pared 2 bases from V and 2 bases from J, leaving 9 bases between. The CDR3 has 14 residues. In DNA, the CDR3 is TGTGCCAGCAGTTACACAGGCTTCAACACTGAAGCTTTCTTT. It translates to CASSYTGFNTEAFF.

CDR3 nucleotide sequence: TGTGCCAGCAGCCTCGCCCTAGCGGGGGTCGAGCAGTACGTC. This translates into CASSLALAGVEQYV. This chain joins TRBV7-9 and TRBJ2-7; 10 bases match TRBD2. The CDR3 length is 14 residues. The ends lost 5 bases at V and 6 bases at J; junction bases unmatched: 7. The V gene's germline CDR1 is SEHNR and CDR2 FQNEAQ (reference sequence).

This chain joins TRBV6-5 and TRBJ2-7; 7 bases are shared with TRBD1. V shed 6 bases and J 4 bases; nucleotides not matched to a gene: 9. CDR1 and CDR2 from the germline V gene are MNHEY and SVGAGI. This CDR3 comprises 14 residues. CDR3 bases: TGTGCCAGCAGCCTATCCGGGACAGCTTACGAGCAGTACTTC. Its translation is CASSLSGTAYEQYF.

CDR3: CSVQGMGLAIYNEQFF. CDR3 sequence (DNA): TGCAGCGTCCAGGGGATGGGACTAGCGATTTACAATGAGCAGTTCTTC. The chain joins TRBV29-1 to TRBJ2-1; 10 bases agree with TRBD2. The germline CDR1 and CDR2 sequences are SQVTM and ANQGSEA. CDR3 length: 16 residues. The V and J ends lost 6 bases and 4 bases, in that order; junction bases with no gene match: 12.

The chain joins TRBV13 to TRBJ2-6; 10 bases line up with TRBD1. This CDR3 has 16 amino acids. J gave up 1 base and V 9 bases, and 6 bases lay outside the gene matches. Germline V gives CDR1 PRHDT, CDR2 FYEKMQ (reference sequence). The CDR3 nucleotides are TGTGCCAGTATCGACAGGGGGCTATCTGGGGCCAACGTCCTGACTTTC. As protein: CASIDRGLSGANVLTF.